Below are 27 T cell receptor beta chains sequenced from a single sample in a study of T cell responses to AZD1222 COVID-19 vaccine. Sequencing used immunoSEQ multiplex PCR; TCRdb keeps in-frame clones, though not all of them. Among 150,000 or so clones, around 84% were seen once, and the ten largest hold approximately 20%. Material: peripheral blood, obtained on day 0 of AZD1222 vaccination. The origin of the receptors is an adult in good health.

The rearrangement joins TRBV6-6 to TRBJ1-5, with D tentatively TRBD1 (5 bases). V shed 2 bases and J shed 4 bases, with 12 bases lying between them. This CDR3 is 15 amino acids long. Germline V gene sequence: CDR1 MNHNY, CDR2 SVGAGI (reference sequence). The CDR3, as DNA: TGTGCCAGCAGTTACGGGCAGGAGGGGAATCAGCCCCAGCATTTT. It codes for CASSYGQEGNQPQHF.

This clone was recorded once. The J gene is TRBJ1-1, the V gene TRBV3-1 (or the pseudogene TRBV3-2); tentatively, D is TRBD1 (5 bases). CDR3 length: 14 amino acids. CDR1 and CDR2 (germline): LGHDT, YNNKEL (reference sequence). Trimming took off 0 bases at V and 4 bases at J, with 9 bases between the two ends. The CDR3 loop reads CASSQDRVGTEAFF. The CDR3 nucleotides read TGTGCCAGCAGCCAAGACAGGGTGGGCACTGAAGCTTTCTTT.

This chain uses TRBV25-1 with TRBJ1-2; maybe TRBD1 (6 bases). The germline gives CDR1 MGHDK, CDR2 SYGVNS. The V end was cut by 4 bases, the J end by 8 bases, with 14 bases between. CDR3 length equals 13 residues. CDR3 bases: TGTGCCAGCAGTGCGGACAGTTATGGGGGCTACACCTTC. It codes for CASSADSYGGYTF.

The V gene is TRBV30, the J gene TRBJ1-1; D unclear. V was cut by 5 bases and J by 1 base, with 11 bases left in between. The length of the CDR3 is 13 residues. Germline lookup yields CDR1 GTSNPN and CDR2 SVGIG (reference sequence). CDR3 protein: CAWGKGGNTEAFF. CDR3 DNA sequence: TGTGCCTGGGGGAAGGGAGGGAACACTGAAGCTTTCTTT.

The chain couples TRBV14 to TRBJ1-2; 9 bases agree with TRBD1. This CDR3 comprises 15 residues. Germline CDR1 and CDR2: SGHDN and FVKESK. V lost 5 bases to trimming and J lost 7 bases; unmatched junction nucleotides: 11. CDR3 sequence reads: CASSELQGAPSGYTF. The CDR3 coding sequence is TGTGCCAGCAGCGAGCTACAGGGGGCGCCGAGTGGCTACACCTTC.

The chain couples TRBV9 to TRBJ2-3; D tentatively fits TRBD1 or TRBD2 (5 bases each). The CDR3 has 14 amino acids. Germline V gives CDR1 SGDLS, CDR2 YYNGEE. The V end was cut by 1 base, the J end by 6 bases, with 12 bases between. The CDR3 DNA reads TGTGCCAGCAGCGTATCAGGGAGAACCGATACGCAGTATTTT. It codes for CASSVSGRTDTQYF.

V gene TRBV2 combines with J gene TRBJ2-2; D might be TRBD1 (5 bases). The CDR3 spans 13 residues. Trimming took off 6 bases at V and 6 bases at J, with 11 bases between the two ends. Germline CDR1 is SNHLY and CDR2 is FYNNEI. Here the CDR3 DNA reads TGTGCCAGCAGGGCAGGGTCTGCCGGGGAGCTGTTTTTT. Translated, it gives CASRAGSAGELFF.

The chain is built from TRBV6-5 and TRBJ2-5; D is perhaps TRBD2 (6 bases). V shed 2 bases and J shed 4 bases, with 11 bases lying between them. This CDR3 has 14 amino acids. Germline CDR1 and CDR2: MNHEY and SVGAGI. CDR3 DNA sequence: TGTGCCAGCAGTTACGACGCGCGGGGAGAGACCCAGTACTTC. Its translation is CASSYDARGETQYF.

The V gene is TRBV29-1, the J gene TRBJ1-4; possible D gene TRBD1, 5 bases. The CDR3 has 13 residues. V lost 7 bases and J lost 3, with 12 bases in between. Looked up from germline, CDR1 is SQVTM and CDR2 is ANQGSEA. CDR3 sequence (DNA): TGCAGCGCCTCCCGGGGGGCTAATGAAAAACTGTTTTTT. Translated, it gives CSASRGANEKLFF.

This rearrangement joins TRBV28 to TRBJ1-1; D call uncertain. Germline-derived CDR1 and CDR2 are MDHEN and SYDVKM. The CDR3 runs to 12 residues. V was cut by 6 bases and J by 3 bases, with 8 bases left in between. CDR3 in amino acids: CASRRVHTEAFF. The DNA of the CDR3 is TGTGCCAGCAGGAGAGTCCACACTGAAGCTTTCTTT.

The chain recombines TRBV7-2 with TRBJ2-7; no clear D. Germline CDR1 SGHTA, CDR2 FQGNSA. V shed 2 bases and J shed 2 bases, with 13 bases lying between them. CDR3 length: 15 residues. CDR3 residues: CASSLRWSAAYEQYF. CDR3 nucleotide sequence: TGTGCCAGCAGCTTACGGTGGAGCGCCGCCTACGAGCAGTACTTC.

The chain combines TRBV2 with TRBJ2-2; D remains ambiguous. The V gene's germline CDR1 is SNHLY and CDR2 FYNNEI. V lost 9 bases to trimming and J lost 9 bases, with 11 bases between them. This CDR3 region has 11 residues. The CDR3 DNA reads as TGTGCCAGTGCAGTCCTGTGGGAGCTGTTTTTT. It yields the protein CASAVLWELFF.

The chain uses TRBV10-1 and TRBJ1-2; TRBD1 matches at 8 bases. V gave up 5 bases and J gave up 8 bases; unmatched junction bases: 7. Germline CDR1 WNHNN, CDR2 SYGVQD (reference sequence). CDR3 length: 13 amino acids. CDR3 protein: CASSQDRVSGYTF. The DNA of the CDR3 is TGCGCCAGCAGTCAGGACAGGGTGAGCGGCTACACCTTC.

V is TRBV29-1 and J is TRBJ1-2, with D possibly TRBD1 on 5 matching bases. Looked up from germline, CDR1 is SQVTM and CDR2 is ANQGSEA. The CDR3 is made up of 14 amino acids. Trimming took off 1 base at V and 4 bases at J, with 13 bases between the two ends. This CDR3 reads CSVEGQGNLYGYTF. Written as DNA, the CDR3 is TGCAGCGTTGAAGGGCAGGGAAACCTCTATGGCTACACCTTC.

V gene TRBV6-5 combines with J gene TRBJ2-3, with a possible D match to TRBD2 (5 bases). This CDR3 is built from 13 residues. The germline V gene has CDR1 MNHEY and CDR2 SVGAGI. The V and J ends lost 6 bases and 6 bases respectively, with 13 bases between them. This CDR3 is CASRDFSLDTQYF. CDR3 bases: TGTGCCAGCAGGGACTTCTCCTTGGATACGCAGTATTTT.

The genes are TRBV7-2 and TRBJ1-1; D is ambiguous. V was cut by 3 bases and J by 3 bases, with 11 bases left in between. In germline, CDR1 is SGHTA, CDR2 FQGNSA. The CDR3 is 14 residues long. The CDR3 sequence is CASSFRAAYTEAFF. In nucleotides, the CDR3 is TGTGCCAGCAGCTTCCGGGCGGCCTACACTGAAGCTTTCTTT.

This clone occurred a few times. CDR3 nucleotide sequence: TGTGCCACCAGTGGAGGGGCCGCCTATGGCTACACCTTC. Translating gives CATSGGAAYGYTF. The chain carries TRBV24-1 and TRBJ1-2; the D gene is possibly TRBD1 (5 bases). Germline CDR1 reads KGHDR; CDR2 reads SFDVKD. Trimming cost V 5 bases and J 4 bases, with 10 bases left between them. The CDR3 covers 13 residues.

J is TRBJ1-4 and V is TRBV4-2; D unresolved. V lost 2 bases and J 0 bases, leaving 10 bases between the germline ends. CDR1 is LGHNA, CDR2 YNFKEQ, per germline. This CDR3 has 16 residues. CDR3 sequence: CASSQTSSATNEKLFF. The CDR3, as DNA: TGTGCCAGCAGCCAAACCAGCAGCGCAACTAATGAAAAACTGTTTTTT.

The V and J genes are TRBV27 and TRBJ1-6, with TRBD1 matching over 7 bases. CDR1 and CDR2 from the germline V gene are MNHEY and SMNVEV (reference sequence). V was pared by 5 bases and J by 4 bases, with 11 bases of the junction left unmatched. The CDR3 spans 17 residues. CDR3 in amino acids: CASSTGEGAGYNSPLHF. The CDR3 coding sequence is TGTGCCAGCAGTACAGGAGAGGGGGCTGGATATAATTCACCCCTCCACTTT.

This clone was seen more than once but under ten times. The chain is built from TRBV18 and TRBJ1-4; D is undetermined. Germline CDR1 is KGHSH and CDR2 is LQKENI. The CDR3 is 13 residues long. With 1 base removed from V and 8 bases from J, the gap between germline ends came to 8 bases. The CDR3 protein is CASSPRDNEKLFF. The DNA of the CDR3 is TGTGCCAGCTCACCACGAGACAACGAAAAACTGTTTTTT. The complete variable domain, with remaining parts taken from reference TRBV18 and TRBJ1-4, reads NAGVMQNPRHLVRRRGQEARLRCSPMKGHSHVYWYRQLPEEGLKFMVYLQKENIIDESGMPKERFSAEFPKEGPSILRIQQVVRGDSAAYFCASSPRDNEKLFFGSGTQLSVL.

J is TRBJ1-3 and V is TRBV9; D not certain. V was pared by 0 bases and J by 3 bases, with 7 bases between. There are 14 residues in the CDR3. Germline V gene data show CDR1 as SGDLS and CDR2 as YYNGEE. The CDR3 nucleotides are TGTGCCAGCAGCGTAGAAGAAGGTGGAAACACCATATATTTT. This codes for CASSVEEGGNTIYF.

The rearrangement joins TRBV7-6 to TRBJ1-3; D remains ambiguous. The V end was cut by 5 bases, the J end by 0 bases, with 14 bases between. This CDR3 is 16 amino acids long. The germline V gene has CDR1 SGHVS and CDR2 FNYEAQ. Here the CDR3 DNA reads TGTGCCAGCAGCCCCTACTCCCGGATCTCTGGAAACACCATATATTTT. It is translated as CASSPYSRISGNTIYF.

In its sample, this clone was seen a few times. The chain joins TRBV6-5 to TRBJ2-1; 9 bases agree with TRBD1. Germline trimming cut 6 bases from V and 9 bases from J; bases unmatched to any gene: 12. Per the germline V gene, CDR1 is MNHEY and CDR2 is SVGAGI. The CDR3 has 15 amino acids. The CDR3 protein is CASRKPGQGNSEQFF. In DNA, the CDR3 is TGTGCCAGCAGGAAACCGGGACAGGGTAATAGTGAGCAGTTCTTC.

The chain couples TRBV19 to TRBJ2-7; 10 bases align to TRBD1. This CDR3 region has 15 residues. Germline V gives CDR1 LNHDA, CDR2 SQIVND (reference sequence). The J segment lost 0 bases and the V segment lost 4 bases, leaving 3 bases of the junction unmatched. Here the CDR3 reads CASSTWTGGSYEQYF. CDR3 nucleotide sequence: TGTGCCAGTAGTACTTGGACAGGGGGCTCCTACGAGCAGTACTTC.

The rearrangement joins TRBV3-1 (or the pseudogene TRBV3-2) to TRBJ2-1, with TRBD2 as a possible D gene (6 bases). The CDR3 is 14 residues long. V gave up 3 bases and J gave up 10 bases, with 16 bases separating them. Germline assignment: CDR1 LGHDT and CDR2 YNNKEL (reference sequence). The CDR3 DNA is TGTGCCAGCAGCCAGTCGGGAGTGGGATCCGAGCAGTTCTTC. Amino acid sequence: CASSQSGVGSEQFF.

In DNA form, the CDR3 reads TGTGCCAGCAGCGCCTTGGCAGGGGTTTTTAATGAGCAGTTCTTC. It encodes CASSALAGVFNEQFF. This chain uses TRBV7-2 with TRBJ2-1, with D possibly being TRBD1 (6 bases). In germline, CDR1 is SGHTA, CDR2 FQGNSA. The V end was cut by 5 bases, the J end by 7 bases, with 18 bases between. This CDR3 has 15 residues.

The chain couples TRBV30 to TRBJ2-5; 7 bases are shared with TRBD2. Germline V gene sequence: CDR1 GTSNPN, CDR2 SVGIG (reference sequence). The CDR3 runs to 11 residues. Here the CDR3 DNA reads TGTGCGGGGGGGGAACAAGAGACCCAGTACTTC. Its protein product is CAGGEQETQYF. Full variable domain (missing parts from reference TRBV30 and TRBJ2-5): SQTIHQWPATLVQPVGSPLSLECTVEGTSNPNLYWYRQAAGRGLQLLFYSVGIGQISSEVPQNLSASRPQDRQFILSSKKLLLSDSGFYLCAGGEQETQYFGPGTRLLVL.